This TCR beta chain came from a study of shared clonotypes between healthy human individuals. The CDR3 length is 11 residues. V was trimmed by 4 bases and J by 7 bases, leaving 5 bases between them. Germline lookup yields CDR1 MNHNS and CDR2 SASEGT. The protocol was immunoSEQ multiplex PCR, while the TCRdb copy is restricted to in-frame clones and leaves out a portion. The profile shows approximately 340,000 clones, about 73% of them singletons. Sequenced sample: memory CD4+ T cells sorted from blood. Stated subset: CD45RA-negative fraction. The chain carries TRBV6-1 and TRBJ1-3; D gene ambiguous. The clonotype was recovered from a man aged 25 to 40 in good health. CDR3 sequence: CASSVGNTIYF. CDR3 coding DNA: TGTGCCAGCAGTGTGGGGAACACCATATATTTT.